This T cell receptor beta chain originates from a study of T cell responses to AZD1222 COVID-19 vaccine. With respect to this clone: Its antigen remains unknown.

Study observations and caveats: Close to half of all spike-specific TCRs reportedly target regions of the variants that are unmutated.

The table came from immunoSEQ multiplex PCR; TCRdb's copy has only in-frame clones and leaves some out. Among roughly 97,000 clones listed, around 89% were seen once. The sample consisted of peripheral blood, taken on day 0 of AZD1222 vaccination. This TCR came from an adult in good health.

The CDR3 region has the DNA TGTGCCAGCAGCCCGCCATCGGTACCCTATGGCTACACCTTC. Translated: CASSPPSVPYGYTF. V is TRBV14 and J is TRBJ1-2; D unresolved. Trimming removed 4 bases at V and 4 bases at J, with 13 bases between. The germline V gene encodes CDR1 SGHDN and CDR2 FVKESK. The CDR3 loop spans 14 amino acids.